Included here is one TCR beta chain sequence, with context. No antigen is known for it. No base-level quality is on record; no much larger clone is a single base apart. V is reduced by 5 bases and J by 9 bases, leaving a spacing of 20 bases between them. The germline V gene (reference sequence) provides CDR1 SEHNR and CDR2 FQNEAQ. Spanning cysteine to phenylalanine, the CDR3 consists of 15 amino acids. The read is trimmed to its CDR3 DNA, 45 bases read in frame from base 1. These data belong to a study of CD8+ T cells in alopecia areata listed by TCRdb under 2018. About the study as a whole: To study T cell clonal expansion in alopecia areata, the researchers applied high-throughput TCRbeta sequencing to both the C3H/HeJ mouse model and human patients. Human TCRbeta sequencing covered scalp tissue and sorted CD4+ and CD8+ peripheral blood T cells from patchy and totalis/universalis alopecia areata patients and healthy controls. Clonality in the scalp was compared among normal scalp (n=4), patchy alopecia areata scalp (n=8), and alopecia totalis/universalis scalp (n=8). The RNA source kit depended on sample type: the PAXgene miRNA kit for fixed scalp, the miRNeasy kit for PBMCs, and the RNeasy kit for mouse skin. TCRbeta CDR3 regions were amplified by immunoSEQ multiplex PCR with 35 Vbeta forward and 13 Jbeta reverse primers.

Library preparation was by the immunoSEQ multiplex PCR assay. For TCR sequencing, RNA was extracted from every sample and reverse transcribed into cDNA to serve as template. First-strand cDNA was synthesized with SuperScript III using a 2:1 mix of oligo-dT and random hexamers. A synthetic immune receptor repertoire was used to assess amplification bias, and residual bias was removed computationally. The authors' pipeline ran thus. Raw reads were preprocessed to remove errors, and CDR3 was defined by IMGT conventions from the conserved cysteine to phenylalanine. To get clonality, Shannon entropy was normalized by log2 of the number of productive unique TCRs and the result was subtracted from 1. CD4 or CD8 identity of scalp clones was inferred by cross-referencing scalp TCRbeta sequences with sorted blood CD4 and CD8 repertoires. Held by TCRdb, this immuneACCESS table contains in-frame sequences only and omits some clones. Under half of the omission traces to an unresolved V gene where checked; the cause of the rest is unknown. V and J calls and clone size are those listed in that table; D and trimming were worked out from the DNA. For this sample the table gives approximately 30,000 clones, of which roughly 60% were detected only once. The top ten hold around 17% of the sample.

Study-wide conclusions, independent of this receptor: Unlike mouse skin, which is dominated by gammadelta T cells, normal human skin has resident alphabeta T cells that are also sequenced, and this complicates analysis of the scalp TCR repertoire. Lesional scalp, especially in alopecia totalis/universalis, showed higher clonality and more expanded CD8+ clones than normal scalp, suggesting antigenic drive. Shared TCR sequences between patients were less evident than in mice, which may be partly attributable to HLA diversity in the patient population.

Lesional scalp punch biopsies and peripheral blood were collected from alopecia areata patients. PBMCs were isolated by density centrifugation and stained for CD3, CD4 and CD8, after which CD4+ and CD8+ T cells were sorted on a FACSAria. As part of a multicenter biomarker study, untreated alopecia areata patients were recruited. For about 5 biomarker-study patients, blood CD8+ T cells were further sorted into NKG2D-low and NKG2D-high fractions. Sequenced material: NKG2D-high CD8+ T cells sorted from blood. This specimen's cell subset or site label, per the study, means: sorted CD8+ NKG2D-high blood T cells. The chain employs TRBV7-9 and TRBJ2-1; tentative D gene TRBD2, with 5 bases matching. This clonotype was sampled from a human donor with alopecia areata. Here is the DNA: TGTGCCAGCAGCCTAAAACAGTCCGGGAAGAGTGAGCAGTTCTTC. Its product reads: CASSLKQSGKSEQFF.